The 30 T cell receptor beta chains reported below all come from one sample, sequenced in a study of persistence of HIV-infected CD4 T cells (dated by TCRdb to about 2020). TCRbeta repertoires were sequenced from genomic DNA with the immunoSEQ hsTCRB assay version 4 in survey mode. Here the immuneACCESS table is served through TCRdb, limited to in-frame sequences with V and J called. Missing clones are a known gap in these copies; in checked studies unresolved V genes cover under half, and the rest lacks a known reason. This sample has 30,000 to 45,000 clones in its table, and less than 90% of those were observed once. 1.6% of the sample lies in the top ten. The treatment or condition label, as the study defines it: suppressive antiretroviral therapy. Cells were stimulated with lysates of CMV-infected fibroblasts at about 9.6 ug/mL. Memory populations depleted of antigen-responding cells were obtained by sorting nonresponding CD40L-negative CD69-negative CD45RO-high memory CD4+ T cells.

Their antigens are not known. Sequencing was performed on CD4+ T cells sorted from PBMCs after 18-hour stimulation, taken from a patient who received antiretroviral therapy. Taken with the paper, the label for cell subset or site translates to: CD40L-CD69- CD45RO-high memory CD4 T cells not responding to CMV lysate. The receptors stem from an adult man with HIV who was CMV-seropositive.

The sample holds one count of this clone. The chain carries TRBV28 and TRBJ2-7, with 11 bases that match TRBD1. Germline trimming cut 4 bases from V and 2 bases from J; bases unmatched to any gene: 4. Germline values: CDR1 MDHEN, CDR2 SYDVKM. The CDR3 has 15 amino acids. The DNA of the CDR3 is TGTGCCAGCAGTTCGGACAGGGGGCTAGCCTACGAGCAGTACTTC. Translation: CASSSDRGLAYEQYF.

The rearrangement uses TRBV11-3 and TRBJ2-2; possibly TRBD1 or TRBD2 for D (5 bases each). The V end lost 0 bases, the J end lost 6 bases, and 14 bases lay between the germline ends. The V gene's germline CDR1 is SGHNT and CDR2 YENEEA. The length of the CDR3 is 16 residues. In DNA, the CDR3 is TGTGCCAGCAGCTTAGATGGGGGACGAGGGTCCGGGGAGCTGTTTTTT. This gives the protein CASSLDGGRGSGELFF.

The chain is built from TRBV3-1 (or the pseudogene TRBV3-2) and TRBJ1-1; tentatively, D is TRBD1 (6 bases). The CDR3 spans 14 residues. Deletions cut 1 base from V and 5 bases from J, with 11 bases between. Germline-derived CDR1 and CDR2 are LGHDT and YNNKEL (reference sequence). The CDR3 coding sequence is TGTGCCAGCAGCCAAGTAAAGAGGGGGACTGAAGCTTTCTTT. It codes for CASSQVKRGTEAFF.

The chain is built from TRBV2 and TRBJ1-5, with D unresolved. The CDR3 consists of 15 residues. V was trimmed by 2 bases and J by 4 bases, leaving 12 bases between them. Germline lookup yields CDR1 SNHLY and CDR2 FYNNEI. This CDR3 is CASSEQARTNQPQHF. DNA for the CDR3: TGTGCCAGCAGTGAACAAGCTCGTACAAATCAGCCCCAGCATTTT.

The chain uses TRBV9 and TRBJ1-5; D gene uncertain. Between the trimmed V and J ends, which lost 4 bases and 0 bases, there was a span of 8 bases. The germline gives CDR1 SGDLS, CDR2 YYNGEE. The CDR3 runs to 14 residues. The CDR3 coding sequence is TGTGCCAGCAGCCCCGGGAGTAGCAATCAGCCCCAGCATTTT. Protein sequence: CASSPGSSNQPQHF. Looking up the rest from reference TRBV9 and TRBJ1-5 gives the full variable domain: DSGVTQTPKHLITATGQRVTLRCSPRSGDLSVYWYQQSLDQGLQFLIQYYNGEERAKGNILERFSAQQFPDLHSELNLSSLELGDSALYFCASSPGSSNQPQHFGDGTRLSIL.

This clone was recorded only once. V usage is TRBV19 and J usage is TRBJ1-1; D unclear. V was shortened by 7 bases and J by 4 bases, with 22 bases between the two germline ends. Germline V CDR1 and CDR2: LNHDA, SQIVND (reference sequence). CDR3 size: 16 residues. Here the CDR3 DNA reads TGTGCCAGTATGGACCGAGGTAGAGGGTCGAGCACTGAAGCTTTCTTT. This translates into CASMDRGRGSSTEAFF. Using reference TRBV19 and TRBJ1-1 for the parts outside the CDR3, the full variable domain is DGGITQSPKYLFRKEGQNVTLSCEQNLNHDAMYWYRQDPGQGLRLIYYSQIVNDFQKGDIAEGYSVSREKKESFPLTVTSAQKNPTAFYLCASMDRGRGSSTEAFFGQGTRLTVV.

This rearrangement joins TRBV6-5 to TRBJ1-5; D is undetermined. This CDR3 is built from 13 residues. In germline, CDR1 is MNHEY, CDR2 SVGAGI. Trimming left V 2 bases short and J 4 bases short, with 6 bases between. The CDR3 bases are TGTGCCAGCAGTTACGGGCATAATCAGCCCCAGCATTTT. This gives the protein CASSYGHNQPQHF.

This clone was observed a few times. The chain combines TRBV10-1 with TRBJ1-5; D ambiguous. There are 12 residues in the CDR3. Trimming cost V 3 bases and J 6 bases, with 6 bases left between them. Germline lookup yields CDR1 WNHNN and CDR2 SYGVQD (reference sequence). The CDR3 sequence is CASSESGQPQHF. Written as DNA, the CDR3 is TGCGCCAGCAGTGAATCCGGTCAGCCCCAGCATTTT.

This chain joins TRBV5-4 and TRBJ1-3; D is unclear. Per germline, CDR1 SGHNT and CDR2 YYREEE (reference sequence). This CDR3 has 15 amino acids. Trimming took 4 bases from V and 0 from J, leaving 11 bases between them. CDR3 residues: CASSRDRSSGNTIYF. The CDR3 DNA is TGTGCCAGCAGCCGCGACCGTAGCTCTGGAAACACCATATATTTT.

J is TRBJ1-3 and V is TRBV7-2; D is perhaps TRBD1 (6 bases). There are 15 residues in the CDR3. The V end lost 1 base, the J end lost 4 bases, and 11 bases lay between the germline ends. Germline V gene sequence: CDR1 SGHTA, CDR2 FQGNSA. CDR3 coding DNA: TGTGCCAGCAGCTTAGTACTCAGGGGAGGAAACACCATATATTTT. Translated: CASSLVLRGGNTIYF.

The chain joins TRBV6-6 to TRBJ2-7; D is unclear. The CDR3 is made up of 12 amino acids. V shed 5 bases and J shed 2 bases, with 7 bases lying between them. The V gene's germline CDR1 is MNHNY and CDR2 SVGAGI (reference sequence). This CDR3 is CASSKPTYEQYF. Written as DNA, the CDR3 is TGTGCCAGCAGTAAACCCACCTACGAGCAGTACTTC.

The chain carries TRBV7-3 and TRBJ1-1, with TRBD1 as a possible D gene (6 bases). The CDR3 has 19 amino acids. Germline CDR1 and CDR2: SGHTA and FQGTGA. Between the trimmed V and J ends, which lost 1 base and 0 bases, there was a span of 21 bases. CDR3 nucleotides: TGTGCCAGCAGCTTAATCCCTTTACAGGGAAGGTCTTTGAACACTGAAGCTTTCTTT. Encoded protein: CASSLIPLQGRSLNTEAFF.

The V call is TRBV10-3, the J call TRBJ2-3; D is perhaps TRBD1 or TRBD2 (5 bases each). The ends were cut back, 3 bases at V and 1 base at J, with 11 bases in the middle. This CDR3 is 15 amino acids long. From germline, CDR1 is ENHRY and CDR2 SYGVKD. CDR3 loop: CAISDVRGGTDTQYF. DNA of the CDR3: TGTGCCATCAGTGACGTCCGAGGGGGCACAGATACGCAGTATTTT.

The gene calls are TRBV9 and TRBJ1-5; D gene uncertain. The CDR3 is 15 residues long. V shed 0 bases and J shed 10 bases, with 17 bases lying between them. Germline CDR1 reads SGDLS; CDR2 reads YYNGEE. CDR3 loop: CASSVGMAPSDPQHF. The CDR3 bases are TGTGCCAGCAGCGTAGGAATGGCCCCTTCCGATCCCCAGCATTTT. The variable domain in full, completed from reference TRBV9 and TRBJ1-5, reads DSGVTQTPKHLITATGQRVTLRCSPRSGDLSVYWYQQSLDQGLQFLIQYYNGEERAKGNILERFSAQQFPDLHSELNLSSLELGDSALYFCASSVGMAPSDPQHFGDGTRLSIL.

The rearrangement links TRBV6-5 to TRBJ1-1; D is perhaps TRBD1 (5 bases). The CDR3 is made up of 15 amino acids. The germline gives CDR1 MNHEY, CDR2 SVGAGI. V shed 7 bases and J shed 3 bases, with 18 bases lying between them. The CDR3 sequence: CASTRALLLDTEAFF. In DNA, the CDR3 is TGTGCCAGCACCAGGGCACTCCTCTTAGACACTGAAGCTTTCTTT.

This clone was recorded only once. J is TRBJ1-2 and V is TRBV28, with D unresolved. CDR3 length: 13 amino acids. Trimming stripped 7 bases from V and 6 bases from J, with 15 bases between. Looked up from germline, CDR1 is MDHEN and CDR2 is SYDVKM. CDR3 residues: CASTKDHLHGYTF. CDR3 DNA: TGTGCCAGCACCAAGGATCATTTGCATGGCTACACCTTC.

This clone was picked up one time. The chain has TRBV3-1 (or the pseudogene TRBV3-2) and TRBJ2-7; D call uncertain. With 4 bases removed from V and 3 bases from J, the gap between germline ends came to 7 bases. Germline-derived CDR1 and CDR2 are LGHDT and YNNKEL (reference sequence). This CDR3 is 12 amino acids long. The CDR3 DNA is TGTGCCAGCAGCCTTGTGAACTACGAGCAGTACTTC. As protein: CASSLVNYEQYF.

This clone was detected a few times. As DNA, the CDR3 is TGTGCCAGCAGCCCGGGACCGTCTACAAGCTCTGGGGCCAACGTCCTGACTTTC. Its protein product is CASSPGPSTSSGANVLTF. This chain links TRBV7-6 with TRBJ2-6, with D perhaps matching TRBD1 or TRBD2 (5 bases each). Per germline, CDR1 SGHVS and CDR2 FNYEAQ. Trimming shortened V by 5 bases and J by 0 bases, and 17 bases separated the two germline ends. This CDR3 has 18 amino acids.

The chain employs TRBV4-2 and TRBJ1-3; the D gene is possibly TRBD1 (5 bases). Between the trimmed V and J ends, which lost 4 bases and 2 bases, there was a span of 15 bases. Germline lookup yields CDR1 LGHNA and CDR2 YNFKEQ. This CDR3 is built from 16 residues. For the CDR3, the DNA is TGTGCCAGCAGCCTGGGACCTTCTGATACTGGAAACACCATATATTTT. This translates into CASSLGPSDTGNTIYF.

This chain joins TRBV6-5 and TRBJ1-5; maybe TRBD1 (5 bases). The germline V gene has CDR1 MNHEY and CDR2 SVGAGI. CDR3 length: 14 amino acids. V shed 3 bases and J shed 6 bases, with 12 bases lying between them. The CDR3 nucleotides read TGTGCCAGCAGTTATGGGGCGGCCTCTCAGCCCCAGCATTTT. Translation: CASSYGAASQPQHF.

The rearrangement uses TRBV19 and TRBJ2-1, with TRBD1 matching over 10 bases. The CDR3 totals 14 residues. CDR1 LNHDA and CDR2 SQIVND come from the germline V gene (reference sequence). J was trimmed by 10 bases and V by 8 bases; bases with no gene match: 11. This CDR3 is CASLPGTGAGEQFF. The CDR3 DNA is TGTGCCAGTCTTCCCGGGACAGGGGCAGGGGAGCAGTTCTTC.

The gene calls are TRBV4-1 and TRBJ1-6, with TRBD1 matching 8 bases. The CDR3 sequence is 14 residues long. CDR1 is MGHRA and CDR2 is YSYEKL in the germline V gene. J lost 9 bases, V lost 6 bases, and 7 bases had no gene match. The CDR3 DNA reads as TGCGCCAGCAGGTCGACAGGGGCCGTTTCACCCCTCCACTTT. Encoded protein: CASRSTGAVSPLHF.

This clone was found once. V is TRBV5-5 and J is TRBJ1-3; 8 bases agree with TRBD1. CDR1 SGHKS and CDR2 YYEKEE come from the germline V gene (reference sequence). This CDR3 is 16 amino acids long. V lost 2 bases and J lost 0; bases outside the gene matches: 4. CDR3 in DNA: TGTGCCAGCAGCTTTACACAGGGGGTCTCTGGAAACACCATATATTTT. Its protein is CASSFTQGVSGNTIYF.

This clone was detected only a few times. The gene calls are TRBV5-1 and TRBJ2-2, with D perhaps matching TRBD1 or TRBD2 (5 bases each). Germline CDR1 reads SGHRS; CDR2 reads YFSETQ. V was shortened by 0 bases and J by 3 bases, with 15 bases between the two germline ends. The CDR3 is 17 residues long. The CDR3 spells CASSLEGRGLYTGELFF. CDR3 nucleotide sequence: TGCGCCAGCAGCTTGGAGGGGAGAGGGTTGTACACCGGGGAGCTGTTTTTT. The whole variable domain, remainder taken from reference TRBV5-1 and TRBJ2-2, is KAGVTQTPRYLIKTRGQQVTLSCSPISGHRSVSWYQQTPGQGLQFLFEYFSETQRNKGNFPGRFSGRQFSNSRSEMNVSTLELGDSALYLCASSLEGRGLYTGELFFGEGSRLTVL.

The chain combines TRBV10-1 with TRBJ1-6; D gene ambiguous. CDR3 length: 13 residues. Trimming pared 3 bases from V and 4 bases from J, leaving 4 bases between. The germline V gene encodes CDR1 WNHNN and CDR2 SYGVQD (reference sequence). CDR3 residues: CASSEQYNSPLHF. DNA of the CDR3: TGCGCCAGCAGTGAACAGTATAATTCACCCCTCCACTTT.

The genes are TRBV28 and TRBJ1-5; D gene ambiguous. V was pared by 1 base and J by 1 base, with 11 bases between. In germline, CDR1 is MDHEN, CDR2 SYDVKM. The CDR3 runs to 16 residues. CDR3 bases: TGTGCCAGCAGTTTATACCCCTTCAGCAGCAATCAGCCCCAGCATTTT. Translation gives CASSLYPFSSNQPQHF.

The chain combines TRBV18 with TRBJ2-2; D is unclear. Per germline, CDR1 KGHSH and CDR2 LQKENI. The ends were cut back, 3 bases at V and 7 bases at J, with 18 bases in the middle. The CDR3 sequence is 16 residues long. The CDR3 region is CASSPGSSLSFGELFF. CDR3 sequence (DNA): TGTGCCAGCTCACCCGGCAGCTCGCTCTCCTTCGGGGAGCTGTTTTTT.

This clone was observed a handful of times. The chain carries TRBV29-1 and TRBJ2-1; 9 bases are a match to TRBD1. Per the germline V gene, CDR1 is SQVTM and CDR2 is ANQGSEA. V shed 7 bases, J shed 4 bases, and the junction held 11 bases outside the gene matches. The CDR3 runs 15 residues. CDR3 in amino acids: CSAISGTGIYNEQFF. CDR3 nucleotides: TGCAGCGCGATCTCTGGGACAGGGATTTACAATGAGCAGTTCTTC.

CDR3 in amino acids: CASSYDSGNQPQHF. The CDR3 nucleotides are TGTGCCAGCAGCTATGACAGCGGCAATCAGCCCCAGCATTTT. The chain carries TRBV6-5 and TRBJ1-5; tentatively, D is TRBD1 (5 bases). Trimming removed 6 bases at V and 2 bases at J, with 11 bases between. Germline V gene lookup returns CDR1 MNHEY and CDR2 SVGAGI. This CDR3 is built from 14 residues.

This sequence joins TRBV7-3 and TRBJ1-1; D remains ambiguous. CDR1 and CDR2 from the germline V gene are SGHTA and FQGTGA. The CDR3 consists of 14 residues. The V gene lost 1 base and the J gene lost 0 bases, with 6 bases spanning the gap. The DNA of the CDR3 is TGTGCCAGCAGCTTAAACCCGATGAACACTGAAGCTTTCTTT. Its protein is CASSLNPMNTEAFF.